The 25 T cell receptor beta chains given below trace back to one sample, sequenced in a study of OX40 agonist ivuxolimab in advanced cancers. Assay: immunoSEQ multiplex PCR; the TCRdb copy retains only in-frame clones and omits some. The table lists 90,000 to 100,000 clones, about 80% of them singletons, with around 1.6% in the top ten. Here the sequenced sample was CD4+ or CD8+ T cells sorted from blood, taken in a trial of the OX40 agonist ivuxolimab. All receptors come from an adult with an advanced solid tumor such as melanoma, head and neck, liver or kidney cancer.

The rearrangement uses TRBV28 and TRBJ1-5; perhaps TRBD1 as D (5 bases). Germline CDR1 MDHEN, CDR2 SYDVKM. V lost 3 bases and J 0 bases, leaving 6 bases between the germline ends. This CDR3 contains 14 residues. The CDR3: CASSLTDSNQPQHF. CDR3 DNA sequence: TGTGCCAGCAGTTTGACAGATAGCAATCAGCCCCAGCATTTT.

CDR3 nucleotide sequence: TGTGCCAGTTCCAAGATAGAGAACACTGAAGCTTTCTTT. Translation gives CASSKIENTEAFF. V is TRBV2 and J is TRBJ1-1; D not certain. Trimming shortened V by 9 bases and J by 1 base, and 12 bases separated the two germline ends. Germline CDR1 is SNHLY and CDR2 is FYNNEI. The CDR3 has 13 residues.

The V call is TRBV7-2, the J call TRBJ1-4; D is uncertain. The CDR3 spans 14 residues. CDR1 and CDR2 from the germline V gene are SGHTA and FQGNSA. V was clipped by 1 base and J by 5 bases, with 8 bases between them. The CDR3 region has the DNA TGTGCCAGCAGCTTAGTGGGCCAAAATGAAAAACTGTTTTTT. This sequence encodes CASSLVGQNEKLFF.

V usage is TRBV7-6 and J usage is TRBJ2-1, with D perhaps matching TRBD1 (5 bases). The germline gives CDR1 SGHVS, CDR2 FNYEAQ. This CDR3 comprises 14 residues. With 3 bases removed from V and 6 bases from J, the gap between germline ends came to 12 bases. The CDR3 nucleotides read TGTGCCAGCAGCTTTCCAGGGAAGGGCAATGAGCAGTTCTTC. The encoded protein is CASSFPGKGNEQFF.

As DNA, the CDR3 is TGTGCCAGCAGCCCGCAGGGCGAGATAAGGGAGACCCAGTACTTC. As protein: CASSPQGEIRETQYF. This chain links TRBV7-2 with TRBJ2-5; possible D gene TRBD1, 5 bases. V lost 5 bases to trimming and J lost 5 bases, with 18 bases between them. The CDR3 is 15 amino acids. Germline-derived CDR1 and CDR2 are SGHTA and FQGNSA. Using reference TRBV7-2 and TRBJ2-5 for the parts outside the CDR3, the full variable domain is GAGVSQSPSNKVTEKGKDVELRCDPISGHTALYWYRQSLGQGLEFLIYFQGNSAPDKSGLPSDRFSAERTGGSVSTLTIQRTQQEDSAVYLCASSPQGEIRETQYFGPGTRLLVL.

The gene calls are TRBV7-7 and TRBJ2-5; 10 bases fit TRBD2. Germline trimming cut 2 bases from V and 2 bases from J; bases unmatched to any gene: 5. CDR3 length: 16 residues. Germline CDR1 SSHAT, CDR2 FNYEAQ (reference sequence). The CDR3 region is CASSLTSGTNQETQYF. CDR3 coding DNA: TGTGCCAGCAGCTTAACTAGCGGGACAAATCAAGAGACCCAGTACTTC.

The chain carries TRBV6-1 and TRBJ1-1, with unresolved D. V was clipped by 3 bases and J by 1 base, with 15 bases between them. Germline CDR1 reads MNHNS; CDR2 reads SASEGT. This CDR3 comprises 16 residues. CDR3 DNA sequence: TGTGCCAGCAGTGAGCCCGGATCTATAGGGAACACTGAAGCTTTCTTT. Amino acid sequence: CASSEPGSIGNTEAFF.

This clone was counted a single time. The chain carries TRBV30 and TRBJ1-2; 9 bases agree with TRBD1. Losses at the gene ends were 2 bases for V and 12 bases for J; bases not matched to a gene: 13. CDR3 size: 14 residues. Germline lookup yields CDR1 GTSNPN and CDR2 SVGIG (reference sequence). The CDR3 spells CAWSLTGTGKVNTF. CDR3 sequence (DNA): TGTGCCTGGAGTCTTACCGGGACAGGGAAGGTGAACACCTTC.

The chain joins TRBV10-3 to TRBJ2-7, with D tentatively TRBD1 (5 bases). V gave up 6 bases and J gave up 4 bases, with 16 bases separating them. The CDR3 is made up of 14 amino acids. Germline V CDR1 and CDR2: ENHRY, SYGVKD. The DNA for the CDR3 is TGTGCCATCAGAGCGTGGGGCTCCTCATACGAGCAGTACTTC. Its translation is CAIRAWGSSYEQYF.

V usage is TRBV6-1 and J usage is TRBJ2-3; D is undetermined. Germline lookup yields CDR1 MNHNS and CDR2 SASEGT. V lost 8 bases and J 2 bases, leaving 14 bases between the germline ends. This CDR3 contains 14 residues. Here the CDR3 DNA reads TGTGCCAGCTCCAGTTATAAACCCACAGATACGCAGTATTTT. It yields the protein CASSSYKPTDTQYF.

In the case of this clone: At the DNA level, this CDR3 is encoded by other sequences in the same sample as well. The chain is built from TRBV7-2 and TRBJ2-1; D gene ambiguous. Germline values: CDR1 SGHTA, CDR2 FQGNSA. The CDR3 is 13 residues long. Trimming shortened V by 5 bases and J by 0 bases, and 5 bases separated the two germline ends. CDR3: CASSPSSYNEQFF. Written as DNA, the CDR3 is TGTGCCAGCAGCCCCAGCTCCTACAATGAGCAGTTCTTC.

The genes are TRBV4-2 and TRBJ2-1; TRBD2 is a possible D gene (6 bases). Trimming pared 1 base from V and 3 bases from J, leaving 16 bases between. CDR1 and CDR2 (germline): LGHNA, YNFKEQ. The CDR3 loop spans 17 amino acids. CDR3 residues: CASSQVLGAGSYNEQFF. CDR3 coding DNA: TGTGCCAGCAGCCAAGTTCTAGGGGCGGGGAGCTACAATGAGCAGTTCTTC.

This clone was observed a single time. The DNA for the CDR3 is TGTGCTAGTGGTTTGGTAACAGGGGAAGGGGAGCAGTACTTC. This translates into CASGLVTGEGEQYF. The chain is built from TRBV12-5 and TRBJ2-7; TRBD1 matches at 7 bases. Germline V gene lookup returns CDR1 LGHNT and CDR2 FRNRAP. This CDR3 spans 14 amino acids. V was clipped by 0 bases and J by 7 bases; unmatched bases: 6.

This clone was seen more than once but under ten times. The chain is built from TRBV7-8 and TRBJ1-1; TRBD1 agrees at 8 bases. The junction had 6 bases not matched to a gene; V was cut back by 6 bases and J by 6 bases. The germline CDR1 and CDR2 sequences are SGHVS and FQNEAQ. This CDR3 has 13 amino acids. CDR3 sequence reads: CASSPTGGAEAFF. The CDR3, as DNA: TGTGCCAGCAGTCCTACAGGGGGGGCTGAAGCTTTCTTT.

The V and J genes are TRBV9 and TRBJ2-5; the match to TRBD1 covers 7 bases. Per germline, CDR1 SGDLS and CDR2 YYNGEE. The length of the CDR3 is 15 residues. V gave up 0 bases and J gave up 5 bases; unmatched junction bases: 7. CDR3 in amino acids: CASSVGAGGWETQYF. The CDR3 DNA follows: TGTGCCAGCAGCGTAGGAGCAGGGGGTTGGGAGACCCAGTACTTC.

This chain uses TRBV15 with TRBJ2-1; TRBD2 might be the D (5 bases). The ends were cut back, 6 bases at V and 2 bases at J, with 17 bases in the middle. The germline gives CDR1 LNHNV, CDR2 YYDKDF (reference sequence). This CDR3 comprises 16 residues. The DNA of the CDR3 is TGTGCCACCAGGGATCTGGTAGCGTCCCCCTACAATGAGCAGTTCTTC. Its translation is CATRDLVASPYNEQFF.

This clone was picked up one time. The chain is built from TRBV4-3 and TRBJ2-2; a weak D match, TRBD2 (6 bases). This CDR3 region has 17 residues. Trimming removed 2 bases from V and 2 bases from J, with 15 bases in between. Germline V gene lookup returns CDR1 LGHNA and CDR2 YSLEER. CDR3 coding DNA: TGCGCCAGCAGCCAATTTGGGAGGACACTTAACACCGGGGAGCTGTTTTTT. Protein: CASSQFGRTLNTGELFF.

The chain uses TRBV7-2 and TRBJ2-3; TRBD2 agrees at 10 bases. Germline CDR1 and CDR2: SGHTA and FQGNSA. CDR3 size: 15 residues. Germline trimming cut 7 bases from V and 0 bases from J; bases unmatched to any gene: 4. The CDR3 region has the DNA TGTGCCAGCATCGTAGCGGGGGGAAGCACAGATACGCAGTATTTT. The encoded protein is CASIVAGGSTDTQYF.

This chain links TRBV9 with TRBJ1-5; possible D gene TRBD1, 6 bases. Germline CDR1 SGDLS, CDR2 YYNGEE. This CDR3 region has 16 residues. Trimming pared 8 bases from V and 5 bases from J, leaving 23 bases between. CDR3 residues: CASSPGHSTGDQPQHF. CDR3 DNA: TGTGCCAGTTCACCGGGACACTCGACAGGTGATCAGCCCCAGCATTTT.

The sample holds one count of this clone. The V call is TRBV5-1, the J call TRBJ2-2; D may match TRBD1 or TRBD2 (6 bases each). The germline gives CDR1 SGHRS, CDR2 YFSETQ. This CDR3 is 15 amino acids long. Trimming pared 3 bases from V and 5 bases from J, leaving 14 bases between. The CDR3 DNA reads TGCGCCAGCAGCTCCGCTTGGAGGGGGACCGGGGAGCTGTTTTTT. It yields the protein CASSSAWRGTGELFF.

This chain joins TRBV14 and TRBJ1-3; D is perhaps TRBD1 (5 bases). Germline CDR1 and CDR2: SGHDN and FVKESK. This CDR3 comprises 14 residues. V lost 5 bases, J lost 4 bases, and 12 bases lay in between. The CDR3 bases are TGTGCCAGCAGCTCCCCGGGACTGGGAAACACCATATATTTT. Translating gives CASSSPGLGNTIYF.

The chain carries TRBV5-5 and TRBJ2-6; D is unresolved. This CDR3 has 16 amino acids. With 5 bases removed from V and 0 bases from J, the gap between germline ends came to 12 bases. The germline gives CDR1 SGHKS, CDR2 YYEKEE (reference sequence). As DNA, the CDR3 is TGTGCCAGCAGTTTAATCCAGACCTCTGGGGCCAACGTCCTGACTTTC. It is translated as CASSLIQTSGANVLTF. Based on the CDR3 plus reference TRBV5-5 and TRBJ2-6, the full variable domain is DAGVTQSPTHLIKTRGQQVTLRCSPISGHKSVSWYQQVLGQGPQFIFQYYEKEERGRGNFPDRFSARQFPNYSSELNVNALLLGDSALYLCASSLIQTSGANVLTFGAGSRLTVL.

J is TRBJ1-3 and V is TRBV7-9; D gene uncertain. Trimming removed 2 bases at V and 0 bases at J, with 5 bases between. The CDR3 loop spans 14 amino acids. CDR1 is SEHNR, CDR2 FQNEAQ, per germline (reference sequence). Here the CDR3 DNA reads TGTGCCAGCAGCTTAAGCTTCTCTGGAAACACCATATATTTT. Translating gives CASSLSFSGNTIYF. Combining the CDR3 with reference TRBV7-9 and TRBJ1-3 gives the whole variable domain DTGVSQNPRHKITKRGQNVTFRCDPISEHNRLYWYRQTLGQGPEFLTYFQNEAQLEKSRLLSDRFSAERPKGSFSTLEIQRTEQGDSAMYLCASSLSFSGNTIYFGEGSWLTVV.

This clone was picked up a small number of times. The CDR3 spells CASSLSTGLGTLGDSPLHF. CDR3 nucleotide sequence: TGTGCCAGCAGTTTAAGTACCGGTCTGGGAACCTTAGGAGATTCACCCCTCCACTTT. This rearrangement joins TRBV28 to TRBJ1-6, with D uncertain. The CDR3 loop spans 19 amino acids. Trimming stripped 2 bases from V and 8 bases from J, with 25 bases between. CDR1 and CDR2 (germline): MDHEN, SYDVKM.

This clone was detected only a few times. The chain has TRBV28 and TRBJ2-5, with 12 bases fitting TRBD2. This CDR3 comprises 17 residues. Unmatched junction bases numbered 13, after V lost 6 bases and J lost 5 bases. Germline CDR1 is MDHEN and CDR2 is SYDVKM. The CDR3 loop reads CASSQGPGTSGRETQYF. The CDR3 DNA is TGTGCCAGCAGCCAAGGCCCGGGAACTAGCGGGAGGGAGACCCAGTACTTC.